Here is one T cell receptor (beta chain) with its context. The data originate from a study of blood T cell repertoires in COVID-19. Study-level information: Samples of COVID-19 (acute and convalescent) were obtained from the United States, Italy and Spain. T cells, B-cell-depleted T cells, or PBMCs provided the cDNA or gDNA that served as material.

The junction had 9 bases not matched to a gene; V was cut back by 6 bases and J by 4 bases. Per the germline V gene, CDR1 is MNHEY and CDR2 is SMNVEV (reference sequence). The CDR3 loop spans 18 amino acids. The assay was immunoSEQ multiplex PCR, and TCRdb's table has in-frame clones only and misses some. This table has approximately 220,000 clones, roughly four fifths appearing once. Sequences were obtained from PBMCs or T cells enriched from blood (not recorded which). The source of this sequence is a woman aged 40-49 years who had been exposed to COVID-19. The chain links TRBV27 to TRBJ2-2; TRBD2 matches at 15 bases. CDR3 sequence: CASSPAGLAGGGTGELFF. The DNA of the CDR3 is TGTGCCAGCAGCCCCGCGGGACTAGCGGGGGGCGGCACCGGGGAGCTGTTTTTT.